This TCR beta chain appears in the sequencing data of a study of blood T cell repertoires in COVID-19. Study overall: The United States, Italy and Spain supplied acute and convalescent COVID-19 samples. PBMCs, B-cell-depleted T cells, or T cells provided the cDNA or gDNA that made up the material.

The germline gives CDR1 SGHVS, CDR2 FNYEAQ. The V gene lost 1 base and the J gene lost 4 bases, with 11 bases spanning the gap. There are 15 residues in the CDR3. Sequencing was performed with immunoSEQ multiplex PCR; in TCRdb, only in-frame clones are kept and a portion is missing. The data contain a few hundred thousand clones, 70% to 90% of them singletons. Participants came from about 23 US areas, aged about 18 to 95 years. The V call is TRBV7-6, the J call TRBJ2-1, with a weak D call TRBD1 (6 bases). The sequence was obtained from a man aged 25-45 years who had recovered from COVID-19. The material sequenced was PBMCs or T cells enriched from blood (not recorded which). CDR3 DNA: TGTGCCAGCAGCTTAGTAGGGGGTCAGTACAATGAGCAGTTCTTC. This codes for CASSLVGGQYNEQFF.